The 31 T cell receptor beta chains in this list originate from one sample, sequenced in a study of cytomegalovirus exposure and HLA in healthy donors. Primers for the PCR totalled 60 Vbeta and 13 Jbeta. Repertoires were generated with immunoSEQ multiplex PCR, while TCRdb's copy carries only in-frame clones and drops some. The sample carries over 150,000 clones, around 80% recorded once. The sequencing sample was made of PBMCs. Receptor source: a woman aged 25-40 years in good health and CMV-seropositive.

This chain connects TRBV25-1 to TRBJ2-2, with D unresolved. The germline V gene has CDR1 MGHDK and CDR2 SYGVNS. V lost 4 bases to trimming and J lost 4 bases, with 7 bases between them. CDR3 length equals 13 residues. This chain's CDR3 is CASSGQLTGELFF. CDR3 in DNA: TGTGCCAGCAGTGGACAACTCACCGGGGAGCTGTTTTTT.

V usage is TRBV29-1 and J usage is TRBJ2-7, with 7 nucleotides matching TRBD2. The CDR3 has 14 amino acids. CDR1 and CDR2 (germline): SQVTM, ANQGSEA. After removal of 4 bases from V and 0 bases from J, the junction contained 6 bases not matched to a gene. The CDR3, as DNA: TGCAGCGTTGTGTCTGCTAGCGGCTCCTACGAGCAGTACTTC. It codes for CSVVSASGSYEQYF.

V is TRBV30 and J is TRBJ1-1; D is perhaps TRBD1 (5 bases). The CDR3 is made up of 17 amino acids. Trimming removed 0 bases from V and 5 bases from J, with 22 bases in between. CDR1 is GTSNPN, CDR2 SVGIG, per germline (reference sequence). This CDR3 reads CAWSVDASGKAGTEAFF. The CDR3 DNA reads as TGTGCCTGGAGTGTAGACGCGTCAGGGAAAGCGGGAACTGAAGCTTTCTTT.

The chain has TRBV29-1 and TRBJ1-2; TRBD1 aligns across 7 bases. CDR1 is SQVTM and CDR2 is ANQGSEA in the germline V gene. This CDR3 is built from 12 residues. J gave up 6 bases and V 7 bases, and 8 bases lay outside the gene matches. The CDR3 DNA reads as TGCAGCGCTGGGACAGCGAACGATGGCTACACCTTC. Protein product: CSAGTANDGYTF.

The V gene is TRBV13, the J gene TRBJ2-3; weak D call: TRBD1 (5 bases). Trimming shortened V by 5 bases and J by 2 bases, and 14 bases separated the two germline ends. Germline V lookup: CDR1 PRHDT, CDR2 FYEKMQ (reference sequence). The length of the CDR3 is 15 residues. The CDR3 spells CASSHRPQDTDTQYF. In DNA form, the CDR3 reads TGTGCCAGCAGCCATCGCCCACAGGACACAGATACGCAGTATTTT.

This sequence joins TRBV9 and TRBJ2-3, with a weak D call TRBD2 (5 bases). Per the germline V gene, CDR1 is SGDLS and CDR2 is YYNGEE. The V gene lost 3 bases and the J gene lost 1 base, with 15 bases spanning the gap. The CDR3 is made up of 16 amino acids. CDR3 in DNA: TGTGCCAGCAGCGAGGCTGAGGAGGACGGCACAGATACGCAGTATTTT. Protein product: CASSEAEEDGTDTQYF.

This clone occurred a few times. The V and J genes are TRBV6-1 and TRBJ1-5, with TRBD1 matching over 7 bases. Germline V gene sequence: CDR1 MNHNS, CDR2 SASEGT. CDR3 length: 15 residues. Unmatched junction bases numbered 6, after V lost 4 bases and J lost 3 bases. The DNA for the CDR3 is TGTGCCAGCAGTGGACAAACAGGGGTCAATCAGCCCCAGCATTTT. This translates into CASSGQTGVNQPQHF.

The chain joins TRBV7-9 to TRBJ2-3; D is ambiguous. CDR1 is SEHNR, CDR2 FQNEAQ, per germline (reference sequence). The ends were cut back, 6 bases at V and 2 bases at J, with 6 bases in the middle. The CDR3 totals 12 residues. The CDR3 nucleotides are TGTGCCAGCAGTCGGGTCACAGATACGCAGTATTTT. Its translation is CASSRVTDTQYF.

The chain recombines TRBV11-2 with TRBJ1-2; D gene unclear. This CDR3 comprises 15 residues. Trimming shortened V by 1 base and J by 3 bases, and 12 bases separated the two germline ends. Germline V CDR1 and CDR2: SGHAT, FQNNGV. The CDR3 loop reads CASSLAGVGDYGYTF. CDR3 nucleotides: TGTGCCAGCAGCTTAGCCGGTGTCGGAGACTATGGCTACACCTTC.

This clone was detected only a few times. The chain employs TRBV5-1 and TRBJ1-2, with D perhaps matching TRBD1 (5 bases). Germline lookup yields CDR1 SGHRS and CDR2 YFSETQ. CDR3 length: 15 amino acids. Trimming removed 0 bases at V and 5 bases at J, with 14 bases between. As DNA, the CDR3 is TGCGCCAGCAGCTTGGGGGGCGCGGGATTATATGGCTACACCTTC. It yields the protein CASSLGGAGLYGYTF.

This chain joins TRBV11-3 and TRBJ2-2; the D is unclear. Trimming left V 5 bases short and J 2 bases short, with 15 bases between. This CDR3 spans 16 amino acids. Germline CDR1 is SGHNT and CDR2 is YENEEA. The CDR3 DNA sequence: TGTGCCAGCAGCCACCCCGATCAGGTTAACACCGGGGAGCTGTTTTTT. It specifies CASSHPDQVNTGELFF.

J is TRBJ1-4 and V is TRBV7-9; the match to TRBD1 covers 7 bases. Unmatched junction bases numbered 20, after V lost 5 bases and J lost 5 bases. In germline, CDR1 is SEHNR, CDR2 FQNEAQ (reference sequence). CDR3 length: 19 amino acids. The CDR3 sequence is CASSQRASTGHGGNEKLFF. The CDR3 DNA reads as TGTGCCAGCAGCCAACGGGCCTCGACAGGGCATGGAGGGAATGAAAAACTGTTTTTT. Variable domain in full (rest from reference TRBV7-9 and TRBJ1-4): DTGVSQNPRHKITKRGQNVTFRCDPISEHNRLYWYRQTLGQGPEFLTYFQNEAQLEKSRLLSDRFSAERPKGSFSTLEIQRTEQGDSAMYLCASSQRASTGHGGNEKLFFGSGTQLSVL.

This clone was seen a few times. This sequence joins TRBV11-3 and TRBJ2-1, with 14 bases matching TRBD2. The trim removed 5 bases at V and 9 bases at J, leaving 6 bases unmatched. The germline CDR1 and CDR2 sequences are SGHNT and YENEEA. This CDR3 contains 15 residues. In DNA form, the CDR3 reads TGTGCCAGCAGCGCGGGACTAGCGGGAGCCGGTGAGCAGTTCTTC. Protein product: CASSAGLAGAGEQFF. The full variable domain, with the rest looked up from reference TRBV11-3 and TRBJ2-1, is EAGVVQSPRYKIIEKKQPVAFWCNPISGHNTLYWYLQNLGQGPELLIRYENEEAVDDSQLPKDRFSAERLKGVDSTLKIQPAELGDSAVYLCASSAGLAGAGEQFFGPGTRLTVL.

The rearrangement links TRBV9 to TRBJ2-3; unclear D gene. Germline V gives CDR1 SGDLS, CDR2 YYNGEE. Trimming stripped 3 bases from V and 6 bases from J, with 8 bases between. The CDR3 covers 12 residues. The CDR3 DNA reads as TGTGCCAGCAGCGGCGGCGGCGATACGCAGTATTTT. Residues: CASSGGGDTQYF.

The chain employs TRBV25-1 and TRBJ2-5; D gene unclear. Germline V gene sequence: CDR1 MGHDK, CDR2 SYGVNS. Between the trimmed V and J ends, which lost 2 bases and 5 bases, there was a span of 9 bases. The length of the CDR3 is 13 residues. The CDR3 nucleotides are TGTGCCAGCAGTGAAAGTGCCCGGGAGACCCAGTACTTC. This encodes CASSESARETQYF.

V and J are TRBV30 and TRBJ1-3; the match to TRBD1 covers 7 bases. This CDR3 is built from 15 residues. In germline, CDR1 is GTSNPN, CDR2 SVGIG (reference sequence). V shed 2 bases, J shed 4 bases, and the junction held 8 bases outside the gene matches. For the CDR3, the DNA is TGTGCCTGGAGTCGACGACAGGGAGTAGGAAACACCATATATTTT. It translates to CAWSRRQGVGNTIYF.

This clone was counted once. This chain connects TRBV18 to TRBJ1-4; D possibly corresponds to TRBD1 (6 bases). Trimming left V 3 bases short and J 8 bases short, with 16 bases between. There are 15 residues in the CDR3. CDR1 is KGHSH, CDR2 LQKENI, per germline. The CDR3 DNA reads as TGTGCCAGCTCACCCTTAACAGGGCCCCAAGAAAAACTGTTTTTT. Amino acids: CASSPLTGPQEKLFF.

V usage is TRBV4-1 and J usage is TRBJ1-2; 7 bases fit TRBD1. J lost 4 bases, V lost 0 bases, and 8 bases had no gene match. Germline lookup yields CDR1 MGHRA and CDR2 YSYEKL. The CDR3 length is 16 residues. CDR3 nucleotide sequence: TGCGCCAGCAGCCAAGAAGAGAAAGGGGGCACCTATGGCTACACCTTC. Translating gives CASSQEEKGGTYGYTF.

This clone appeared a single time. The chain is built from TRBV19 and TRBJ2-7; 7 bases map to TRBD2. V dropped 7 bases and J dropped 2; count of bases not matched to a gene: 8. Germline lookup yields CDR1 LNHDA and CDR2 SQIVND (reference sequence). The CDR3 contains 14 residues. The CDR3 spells CASNREAGTYEQYF. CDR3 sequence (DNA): TGTGCCAGTAACCGCGAAGCGGGAACCTACGAGCAGTACTTC.

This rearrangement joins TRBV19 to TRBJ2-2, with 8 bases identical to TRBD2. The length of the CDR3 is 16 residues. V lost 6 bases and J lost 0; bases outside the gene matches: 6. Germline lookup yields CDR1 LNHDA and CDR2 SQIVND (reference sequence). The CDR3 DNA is TGTGCCAGTAGCCTAGGGGGACTAGCGAACACCGGGGAGCTGTTTTTT. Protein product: CASSLGGLANTGELFF.

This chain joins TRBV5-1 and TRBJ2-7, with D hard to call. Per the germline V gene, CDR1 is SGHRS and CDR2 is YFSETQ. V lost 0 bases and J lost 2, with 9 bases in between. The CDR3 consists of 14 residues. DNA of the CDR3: TGCGCCAGCAGCTTGGGTAGCCTCGCCTACGAGCAGTACTTC. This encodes CASSLGSLAYEQYF.

CDR3 sequence reads: CASSPGTSGSTGTDTQYF. CDR3 sequence (DNA): TGTGCCAGCAGCCCCGGGACTAGCGGGAGTACGGGCACAGATACGCAGTATTTT. The chain uses TRBV9 and TRBJ2-3, with 14 bases lining up with TRBD2. The length of the CDR3 is 18 residues. V shed 4 bases and J 1 base; nucleotides not matched to a gene: 8. Germline values: CDR1 SGDLS, CDR2 YYNGEE.

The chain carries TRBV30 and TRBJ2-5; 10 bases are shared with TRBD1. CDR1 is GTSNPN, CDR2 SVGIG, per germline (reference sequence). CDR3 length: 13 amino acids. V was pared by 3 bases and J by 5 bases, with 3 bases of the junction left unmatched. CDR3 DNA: TGTGCCTGGAGGGACAGGGGGATCGAGACCCAGTACTTC. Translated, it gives CAWRDRGIETQYF.

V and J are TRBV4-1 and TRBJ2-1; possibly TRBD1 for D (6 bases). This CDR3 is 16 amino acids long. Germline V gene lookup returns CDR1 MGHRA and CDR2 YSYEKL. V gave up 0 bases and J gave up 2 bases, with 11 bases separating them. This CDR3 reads CASSQDGTPAYNEQFF. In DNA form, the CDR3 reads TGCGCCAGCAGCCAAGATGGGACACCCGCCTACAATGAGCAGTTCTTC.

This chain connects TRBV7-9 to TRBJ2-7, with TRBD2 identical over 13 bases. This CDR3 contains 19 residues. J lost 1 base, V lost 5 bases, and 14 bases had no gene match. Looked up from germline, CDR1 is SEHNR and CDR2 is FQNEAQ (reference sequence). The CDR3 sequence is CASSASGGKGLAGSYEQYF. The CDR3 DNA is TGTGCCAGCAGCGCTAGTGGGGGTAAGGGACTAGCGGGATCCTACGAGCAGTACTTC.

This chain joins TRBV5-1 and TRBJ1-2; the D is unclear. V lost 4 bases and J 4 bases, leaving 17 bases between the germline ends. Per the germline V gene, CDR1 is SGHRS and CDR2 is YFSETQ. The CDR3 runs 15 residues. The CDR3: CASSPYSDLSYGYTF. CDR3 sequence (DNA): TGCGCCAGCAGCCCTTACTCGGACTTGTCCTATGGCTACACCTTC.

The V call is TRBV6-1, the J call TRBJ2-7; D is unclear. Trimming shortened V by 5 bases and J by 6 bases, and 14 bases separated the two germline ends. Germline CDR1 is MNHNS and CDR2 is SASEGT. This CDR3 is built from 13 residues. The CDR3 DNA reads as TGTGCCAGCAGTCCACAGTTCGAAAGCGAGCAGTACTTC. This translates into CASSPQFESEQYF.

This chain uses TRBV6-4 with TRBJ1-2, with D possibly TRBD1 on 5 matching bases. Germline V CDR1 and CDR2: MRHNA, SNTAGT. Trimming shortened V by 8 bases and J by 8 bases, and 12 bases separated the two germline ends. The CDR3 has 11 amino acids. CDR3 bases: TGTGCCAGCGGGGGAGGGACCGGCTACACCTTC. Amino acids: CASGGGTGYTF.

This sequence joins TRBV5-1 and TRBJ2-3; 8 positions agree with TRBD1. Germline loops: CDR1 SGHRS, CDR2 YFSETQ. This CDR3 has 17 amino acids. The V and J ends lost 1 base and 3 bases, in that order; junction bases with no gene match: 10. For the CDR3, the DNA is TGCGCCAGCAGCTTGAAGGTGGCGCAGGGGGCAACAGATACGCAGTATTTT. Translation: CASSLKVAQGATDTQYF.

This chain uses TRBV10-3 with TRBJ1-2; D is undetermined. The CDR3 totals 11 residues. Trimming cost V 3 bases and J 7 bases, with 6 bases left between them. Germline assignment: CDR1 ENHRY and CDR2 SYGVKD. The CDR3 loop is CAISDRSGYTF. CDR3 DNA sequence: TGTGCCATCAGTGATAGGAGTGGCTACACCTTC.

CDR3 sequence reads: CASSATTGGMGETQYF. In DNA form, the CDR3 reads TGCGCCAGCAGCGCGACAACAGGGGGCATGGGAGAGACCCAGTACTTC. V gene TRBV5-1 combines with J gene TRBJ2-5, with TRBD1 matching 9 bases. This CDR3 region has 16 residues. Germline CDR1 reads SGHRS; CDR2 reads YFSETQ. V lost 4 bases and J lost 4; bases outside the gene matches: 11.